The T cell receptor beta chain under discussion was sequenced for a study of shared clonotypes between healthy human individuals. The germline CDR1 and CDR2 sequences are SEHNR and FQNEAQ (reference sequence). This CDR3 has 15 residues. V was clipped by 5 bases and J by 1 base, with 12 bases between them. It was 150 to 200 ng DNA, 28,000 or so T cell genomes, that sorted-subset replicate PCRs used. Under the authors' procedure: Filtering differed, since immunoSEQ gave only junction sequences and no quality scores. Assay: immunoSEQ multiplex PCR; the TCRdb copy retains only in-frame clones and omits some. D and trimming were read from the DNA, whereas the V and J calls and clone size are those reported in that table. This table holds approximately 2,000,000 clones, 93% found once. Study-level findings and limits: The sharing of 4.5% to 6.5% of naive CD4 clonotypes was seen across a handful of donors.

The naive CD8 subset, CD45RO-negative cells positively selected for CCR7, excluded terminally differentiated effector memory CD45RA+ cells. Points on this clone: Its antigen is not known.

The clonotype comes from a man younger than 35 in good health. Some clones in this sample may be carry-over from other donors' samples. The sequenced material came from naive CD8+ T cells from PBMCs. The V and J genes are TRBV7-9 and TRBJ2-1; no clear D gene. DNA for the CDR3: TGTGCCAGCAGCCCGACCATACTATCCTACAATGAGCAGTTCTTC. Amino acids: CASSPTILSYNEQFF.